These T cell receptor beta chains were read from a single sample in a study of blood T cell repertoires in COVID-19. The data were produced by immunoSEQ multiplex PCR, yet TCRdb's version contains in-frame clones alone and is incomplete. The repertoire holds 100,000 to 150,000 clones, with 70% to 85% as singletons. The sequencing input was peripheral blood. These TCRs come from a woman at least 80 years old with acute or convalescent COVID-19. The CDR3 runs from the conserved cysteine through the conserved F or W. The order of the fields is V gene, J gene, D gene, clone size, CDR3 DNA, CDR3 protein. D genes are given only for firm matches. Not all rows give a size; the values are once, few, many and, for expanded clones, a class.

V gene: TRBV7-8; J gene: TRBJ1-6; D gene: .; clone size: .; CDR3 DNA: TGTGCCAGCAGCCGGGCATCCTATAATTCACCCCTCCACTTT; CDR3 protein: CASSRASYNSPLHF
V gene: TRBV6-6; J gene: TRBJ2-1; D gene: TRBD2; clone size: few; CDR3 DNA: TGTGCCAGCAGTTACTCGTCACTAGCGGGGCGCAATGAGCAGTTCTTC; CDR3 protein: CASSYSSLAGRNEQFF
V gene: TRBV19; J gene: TRBJ2-5; D gene: TRBD1; clone size: .; CDR3 DNA: TGTGCCAGTAGTATCGGGACAGGACAAGAGACCCAGTACTTC; CDR3 protein: CASSIGTGQETQYF
V gene: TRBV30; J gene: TRBJ1-1; D gene: .; clone size: .; CDR3 DNA: TGTGCCTGGAGTGTACAGACGAACACTGAAGCTTTCTTT; CDR3 protein: CAWSVQTNTEAFF
V gene: TRBV7-2; J gene: TRBJ2-3; D gene: TRBD2; clone size: .; CDR3 DNA: TGTGCCAGCAGCCGGATTAGCGGGGGCCGACTCACAGATACGCAGTATTTT; CDR3 protein: CASSRISGGRLTDTQYF
V gene: TRBV4-1; J gene: TRBJ1-4; D gene: .; clone size: once; CDR3 DNA: TGCGCCAGCAGCCCCAGGATCACTAATGAAAAACTGTTTTTT; CDR3 protein: CASSPRITNEKLFF
V gene: TRBV15; J gene: TRBJ1-2; D gene: .; clone size: .; CDR3 DNA: TGTGCCACCAGCAGAGCGACAGGCCACTATGGCTACACCTTC; CDR3 protein: CATSRATGHYGYTF
V gene: TRBV4-1; J gene: TRBJ1-1; D gene: .; clone size: .; CDR3 DNA: TGCGCCAGCAGCCAAATCCTGAGAGGGAAGTATAACACTGAAGCTTTCTTT; CDR3 protein: CASSQILRGKYNTEAFF
V gene: TRBV5-8; J gene: TRBJ2-1; D gene: TRBD1; clone size: .; CDR3 DNA: TGTGCCAGCAGCTTATGGACAGGGAGCTCCTACAATGAGCAGTTCTTC; CDR3 protein: CASSLWTGSSYNEQFF
V gene: TRBV9; J gene: TRBJ2-1; D gene: TRBD2; clone size: .; CDR3 DNA: TGTGCCAGCAGCGTAACTAGCGGGACCACCTACAATGAGCAGTTCTTC; CDR3 protein: CASSVTSGTTYNEQFF
V gene: TRBV7-8; J gene: TRBJ2-4; D gene: .; clone size: .; CDR3 DNA: TGTGCCAGCAGCTTAACAGGAGTGGGGGCCAAAAACATTCAGTACTTC; CDR3 protein: CASSLTGVGAKNIQYF
V gene: TRBV11-2; J gene: TRBJ1-5; D gene: .; clone size: .; CDR3 DNA: TGTGCCAGCAGCTGGACAGATAGCAATCAGCCCCAGCATTTT; CDR3 protein: CASSWTDSNQPQHF
V gene: TRBV7-2; J gene: TRBJ2-7; D gene: .; clone size: .; CDR3 DNA: TGTGCCAGCAGCACCGGCTCCAGGGCACTCTACGAGCAGTACTTC; CDR3 protein: CASSTGSRALYEQYF
V gene: TRBV5-8; J gene: TRBJ1-1; D gene: TRBD1; clone size: .; CDR3 DNA: TGTGCCAGCAGCCCCCAGGACAGGACCGACACTGAAGCTTTCTTT; CDR3 protein: CASSPQDRTDTEAFF
V gene: TRBV6-2/TRBV6-3; J gene: TRBJ1-2; D gene: TRBD1; clone size: .; CDR3 DNA: TGTGCCAGCAGTTACGGACAGGTTCACTATGGCTACACCTTC; CDR3 protein: CASSYGQVHYGYTF
V gene: TRBV2; J gene: TRBJ2-7; D gene: .; clone size: .; CDR3 DNA: TGTGCCAGCAGTGTGCGACAGACAACCTACGAGCAGTACTTC; CDR3 protein: CASSVRQTTYEQYF
V gene: TRBV5-8; J gene: TRBJ1-2; D gene: .; clone size: .; CDR3 DNA: TGTGCCAGCACCCTCCCCGGCTGGGGGGTTGGCTACACCTTC; CDR3 protein: CASTLPGWGVGYTF
V gene: TRBV7-6; J gene: TRBJ2-3; D gene: .; clone size: .; CDR3 DNA: TGTGCCAGCAGCGCCAGAGCGGGTTCTAGCACAGATACGCAGTATTTT; CDR3 protein: CASSARAGSSTDTQYF
V gene: TRBV7-9; J gene: TRBJ2-3; D gene: .; clone size: .; CDR3 DNA: TGTGCCAGCAGCTTAGGTCTGGGCAGAACAGATACGCAGTATTTT; CDR3 protein: CASSLGLGRTDTQYF
V gene: TRBV2; J gene: TRBJ2-2; D gene: .; clone size: few; CDR3 DNA: TGTGCCAGCAGTGAGTACTTGTCCGGGGAGCTGTTTTTT; CDR3 protein: CASSEYLSGELFF
V gene: TRBV3-1/TRBV3-2; J gene: TRBJ1-3; D gene: .; clone size: .; CDR3 DNA: TGTGCCAGCAGCCCCAACACGGCAACAGCAGGAAACACCATATATTTT; CDR3 protein: CASSPNTATAGNTIYF
V gene: TRBV5-1; J gene: TRBJ2-3; D gene: TRBD2; clone size: .; CDR3 DNA: TGCGCCAGCAGCTTGGACTCTAGCGGGGGCACAGATACGCAGTATTTT; CDR3 protein: CASSLDSSGGTDTQYF
V gene: TRBV5-4; J gene: TRBJ2-7; D gene: .; clone size: .; CDR3 DNA: TGTGCCAGCAGCTTGGGTAGCGACCCGGGGCAGTACTTC; CDR3 protein: CASSLGSDPGQYF
V gene: TRBV27; J gene: TRBJ2-7; D gene: TRBD2; clone size: .; CDR3 DNA: TGTGCCAGCAGCCCTGGGACTAGCGGGAGCCCCTACGAGCAGTACTTC; CDR3 protein: CASSPGTSGSPYEQYF
V gene: TRBV29-1; J gene: TRBJ1-2; D gene: .; clone size: .; CDR3 DNA: TGCAGCGTTGAACCCGGCTGGGGCGACTATGGCTACACCTTC; CDR3 protein: CSVEPGWGDYGYTF
V gene: TRBV4-2; J gene: TRBJ2-2; D gene: TRBD2; clone size: .; CDR3 DNA: TGTGCCAGCAGCCCGGGGCTAGCGGGAGATGACACCGGGGAGCTGTTTTTT; CDR3 protein: CASSPGLAGDDTGELFF
V gene: TRBV19; J gene: TRBJ1-6; D gene: TRBD1; clone size: few; CDR3 DNA: TGTGCCAGTAGTATAACAGGGGGGACCTATAATTCACCCCTCCACTTT; CDR3 protein: CASSITGGTYNSPLHF
V gene: TRBV6-6; J gene: TRBJ2-7; D gene: .; clone size: .; CDR3 DNA: TGTGCCAGCAGTTACCTTCCGGGGGACGAGCAGTACTTC; CDR3 protein: CASSYLPGDEQYF
V gene: TRBV6-5; J gene: TRBJ2-4; D gene: .; clone size: .; CDR3 DNA: TGTGCCAGCAGTTCCCCGAGGCAGCTAGCCAAAAACATTCAGTACTTC; CDR3 protein: CASSSPRQLAKNIQYF
V gene: TRBV20-1; J gene: TRBJ1-2; D gene: TRBD1; clone size: .; CDR3 DNA: TGCAGTGCTAGTGAGGGGGCTAGAGGCTATGGCTACACCTTC; CDR3 protein: CSASEGARGYGYTF
V gene: TRBV5-6; J gene: TRBJ1-2; D gene: .; clone size: .; CDR3 DNA: TGTGCCAGCAGCTTGGGTCCAGGGTCCAGCTATGGCTACACCTTC; CDR3 protein: CASSLGPGSSYGYTF
V gene: TRBV5-5; J gene: TRBJ2-1; D gene: TRBD1; clone size: once; CDR3 DNA: TGTGCCAGCAGCAAAAGGACAGGGACTTCCTACAATGAGCAGTTCTTC; CDR3 protein: CASSKRTGTSYNEQFF
V gene: TRBV3-1/TRBV3-2; J gene: TRBJ2-7; D gene: TRBD1; clone size: .; CDR3 DNA: TGTGCCAGCAGCCAAGATCTGGACAGGGGCTACGAGCAGTACTTC; CDR3 protein: CASSQDLDRGYEQYF
V gene: TRBV7-9; J gene: TRBJ1-2; D gene: TRBD1; clone size: .; CDR3 DNA: TGTGCCAGCAGCTTAGGCCCCAGGGGGCGTAGCTATGGCTACACCTTC; CDR3 protein: CASSLGPRGRSYGYTF
V gene: TRBV7-6; J gene: TRBJ1-1; D gene: TRBD1; clone size: .; CDR3 DNA: TGTGCCAGCAGCCAACCGGGACAGGGCCGTGCGGCTTTCTTT; CDR3 protein: CASSQPGQGRAAFF
V gene: TRBV5-1; J gene: TRBJ1-1; D gene: .; clone size: .; CDR3 DNA: TGCGCCAGCAGACTTGACCCTTCTCTAGGAACTGAAGCTTTCTTT; CDR3 protein: CASRLDPSLGTEAFF
V gene: TRBV5-1; J gene: TRBJ1-2; D gene: TRBD1; clone size: .; CDR3 DNA: TGCGCCAGCAGCCCCCGGGACAGGGGGGACTATGGCTACACCTTC; CDR3 protein: CASSPRDRGDYGYTF
V gene: TRBV7-2; J gene: TRBJ2-1; D gene: TRBD1; clone size: .; CDR3 DNA: TGTGCCAGCAGCCCGAGACTGGGACAGGCAGGTTACAATGAGCAGTTCTTC; CDR3 protein: CASSPRLGQAGYNEQFF
V gene: TRBV4-3; J gene: TRBJ2-2; D gene: .; clone size: once; CDR3 DNA: TGCGCCAGCAGCCAAGGTTCCTTCGGGGAGCTGTTTTTT; CDR3 protein: CASSQGSFGELFF
V gene: TRBV6-5; J gene: TRBJ1-6; D gene: TRBD1; clone size: .; CDR3 DNA: TGTGCCAGCAGTTCGGACAGGAATTCACCCCTCCACTTT; CDR3 protein: CASSSDRNSPLHF
V gene: TRBV27; J gene: TRBJ1-2; D gene: .; clone size: .; CDR3 DNA: TGTGCCAGCAGTTCTCTACAGGGCGTTCGTGGCTACACCTTC; CDR3 protein: CASSSLQGVRGYTF
V gene: TRBV7-9; J gene: TRBJ2-1; D gene: .; clone size: .; CDR3 DNA: TGTGCCAGCAGCTTCTCAGGGCTTAATGAGCAGTTCTTC; CDR3 protein: CASSFSGLNEQFF
V gene: TRBV5-1; J gene: TRBJ2-2; D gene: TRBD1; clone size: .; CDR3 DNA: TGCGCCAGCAGCGCACTACAGGGGTTCAACACCGGGGAGCTGTTTTTT; CDR3 protein: CASSALQGFNTGELFF
V gene: TRBV5-6; J gene: TRBJ2-5; D gene: TRBD2; clone size: .; CDR3 DNA: TGTGCCAGCAGCGACTACGGGGACTACTTAGGGACCCAGTACTTC; CDR3 protein: CASSDYGDYLGTQYF
V gene: TRBV15; J gene: TRBJ2-3; D gene: .; clone size: .; CDR3 DNA: TGTGCCACCAGCAGTGTTACTAGCACAGATACGCAGTATTTT; CDR3 protein: CATSSVTSTDTQYF
V gene: TRBV5-4; J gene: TRBJ2-3; D gene: TRBD2; clone size: once; CDR3 DNA: TGTGCCAGCAGCTTGACGCTAGCGGGAAAAGATACGCAGTATTTT; CDR3 protein: CASSLTLAGKDTQYF
V gene: TRBV3-1/TRBV3-2; J gene: TRBJ1-6; D gene: TRBD1; clone size: .; CDR3 DNA: TGTGCCAGCAGCAAAGCTATCCGGGACAGGGCCCCGTATAATTCACCCCTCCACTTT; CDR3 protein: CASSKAIRDRAPYNSPLHF
V gene: TRBV18; J gene: TRBJ1-6; D gene: .; clone size: .; CDR3 DNA: TGTGCCAGCTCACAAGAACCAGGGAATTCACCCCTCCACTTT; CDR3 protein: CASSQEPGNSPLHF
V gene: TRBV6-2/TRBV6-3; J gene: TRBJ2-3; D gene: TRBD2; clone size: few; CDR3 DNA: TGTGCCAGCAGTAAACGGGAGGGGGGCACAGATACGCAGTATTTT; CDR3 protein: CASSKREGGTDTQYF
V gene: TRBV30; J gene: TRBJ1-5; D gene: TRBD1; clone size: .; CDR3 DNA: TGTGCCTGGAACCGCGAGGCAGGGGGAAGAAATCAGCCCCAGCATTTT; CDR3 protein: CAWNREAGGRNQPQHF
V gene: TRBV18; J gene: TRBJ1-3; D gene: TRBD1; clone size: .; CDR3 DNA: TGTGCCAGCTCACTCGGACAGGGAAGTCAAAACACCATATATTTT; CDR3 protein: CASSLGQGSQNTIYF
V gene: TRBV18; J gene: TRBJ1-5; D gene: .; clone size: .; CDR3 DNA: TGTGCCAGCTCACCATACCCTGGGAGGGAGGTGGGTCAGCCCCAGCATTTT; CDR3 protein: CASSPYPGREVGQPQHF
V gene: TRBV2; J gene: TRBJ1-2; D gene: TRBD1; clone size: .; CDR3 DNA: TGTGCCAGCAGGCCGACAGGGATCATCGGTGGCTACACCTTC; CDR3 protein: CASRPTGIIGGYTF
V gene: TRBV3-1/TRBV3-2; J gene: TRBJ2-1; D gene: .; clone size: .; CDR3 DNA: TGTGCCAGCAGTAAGGGTGCGGGGCGCTCCTACAATGAGCAGTTCTTC; CDR3 protein: CASSKGAGRSYNEQFF
V gene: TRBV6-5; J gene: TRBJ1-1; D gene: .; clone size: .; CDR3 DNA: TGTGCCAGCAGCGACAGGAGGCCCCATGAAGCTTTCTTT; CDR3 protein: CASSDRRPHEAFF